This T cell receptor (beta chain) was found in a study of blood T cell repertoires in COVID-19. This table comes from immunoSEQ multiplex PCR, and its TCRdb copy is limited to in-frame clones, with some not included. The sample contains some 140,000 clones, about four fifths of which appear only once. The V and J ends lost 7 bases and 3 bases respectively, with 11 bases between them. CDR3 size: 13 residues. The germline gives CDR1 SGHRS, CDR2 YFSETQ. Sequenced: peripheral blood. The clonotype was recovered from a woman aged 55-69 years with acute or convalescent COVID-19. The chain is built from TRBV5-1 and TRBJ2-1, with D unresolved. The CDR3 spells CASLLADYNEQFF. CDR3 nucleotide sequence: TGCGCCAGCCTACTGGCGGACTACAATGAGCAGTTCTTC.